The clone carrying this T cell receptor beta chain was observed at least ten times. This specimen comes from a study of T-cell reconstitution after alpha-beta-depleted transplantation in children. For TCRbeta, the library was prepared with unique molecular identifiers. TCRdb reprocessed the PCR reads with MiXCR, giving one entry per CDR3 protein. The sample yields 480,000 or so distinct CDR3 sequences, roughly a tenth seen once. The germline gives CDR1 MNHEY, CDR2 SMNVEV (reference sequence). V lost 5 bases and J 4 bases, leaving 11 bases between the germline ends. This CDR3 is 14 amino acids long. This receptor was identified in a child aged 2-15 years with inherited bone marrow failure, due to receive a stem cell transplant. The sequences come from PBMCs, collected before TCRalphabeta/CD19-depleted stem cell transplant. The genes are TRBV27 and TRBJ2-2; D ambiguous. CDR3 residues: CASSPRPGTGELFF. The DNA of the CDR3 is TGTGCCAGCAGTCCCCGACCGGGCACCGGGGAGCTGTTTTTT.